The entry below gives a single T cell receptor (beta chain) sequence along with its context. Its antigen is unknown. Profiling relied on immunoSEQ multiplex PCR, and the TCRdb table lists in-frame clones only, not all of them. Of approximately 17,000 clones listed, more than 65% are singletons. Losses at the gene ends were 6 bases for V and 6 bases for J; bases not matched to a gene: 4. CDR3 size: 14 residues. Germline CDR1 is MNHNS and CDR2 is SASEGT. This specimen comes from a study of lymphopenia after photon versus proton radiotherapy. Study-level findings and limits: Oligoclonal CD8+ Temra expansion after nadir drove photon patients' diversity drop. Survival link was tested only in deceased patients; proton benefit remains a possibility.

The source was peripheral blood, collected from a patient treated with proton-based radiotherapy. The chain combines TRBV6-1 with TRBJ2-1; 11 bases map to TRBD2. The receptor was isolated from a man aged 70-80 years with pancreatic cancer. The CDR3 is CASSGLAGGNEQFF. The CDR3 DNA reads as TGTGCCAGCAGCGGGCTAGCGGGAGGCAATGAGCAGTTCTTC.